These T cell receptor beta chains were read from a single sample in a study of control samples from healthy donors and cancer patients. Method: immunoSEQ multiplex PCR; TCRdb's copy keeps in-frame clones and lacks some. The table lists around 90,000 clones, around 85% of them singletons, with less than 2.5% in the top ten. The sequencing sample was made of blood. These receptors came from a woman in her 40s in good health. Each CDR3 is given with its conserved first and last residue.

>TRBV5-1|TRBJ2-7
CASSLVQPPYEQYF
>TRBV23-1|TRBJ1-6
CASSHKTDREVYNSPLHF
>TRBV21-1|TRBJ1-6
CASSKAQQGIGPRDSPLHF
>TRBV30|TRBJ2-3
CAWSAQGDTQYF
>TRBV7-8|TRBJ1-5
CASGDRGNQPQHF
>TRBV29-1|TRBJ2-7
CSVSGTLKSYEQYF
>TRBV6-5|TRBJ1-3
CASRPDRSGNTIYF
>TRBV4-1|TRBJ2-1
CASSQEGGTIVDEQFF
>TRBV4-2|TRBJ1-2
CASSQDKHLIYYGYTF
>TRBV6-5|TRBJ1-1
CASHSGVGAFF
>TRBV21-1|TRBJ2-2
CASREIDRPNTGELFF
>TRBV9|TRBJ2-2
CASSVFDSNTGELFF
>TRBV4-1|TRBJ1-3
CASSYGPLSGNTIYF
>TRBV5-5|TRBJ1-2
CASSLRPGGIDYGYTF
>TRBV18|TRBJ1-2
CASSPGGQGAYGYTF
>TRBV21-1|TRBJ2-1
CASSPLGGTGGFNEQFF
>TRBV5-6|TRBJ2-1
CASRIIWGKAGEFF
>TRBV4-1|TRBJ1-2
CASSQAGTTYGYTF
>TRBV11-3|TRBJ1-1
CASSFRGGNTEAFF
>TRBV11-3|TRBJ2-2
CASSLARQGNTGELFF
>TRBV30|TRBJ2-1
CAWSRVAGGINDEQFF
>TRBV19|TRBJ2-7
CASSNDRQGSNEQYF
>TRBV29-1|TRBJ2-1
CSVCSGLSYNEQFF
>TRBV30|TRBJ2-7
CAWALARYEQYF
>TRBV12-3/TRBV12-4|TRBJ2-1
CASGPTSFREQFF
>TRBV6-5|TRBJ1-2
CASFRGGQGYGYTF
>TRBV20-1|TRBJ1-2
CSASEGAGYTF
>TRBV5-4|TRBJ1-1
CASSPGQARMNTEAFF
>TRBV3-1/TRBV3-2|TRBJ2-3
CASSQDRLRDTQYF
>TRBV19|TRBJ2-3
CASSTRTDTQYF
>TRBV15|TRBJ2-7
CATSSPFDSGSPEQYF
>TRBV7-2|TRBJ2-3
CASSLGPGLTDTQYF
>TRBV30|TRBJ1-6
CAWSTHPAGKNSPLHF
>TRBV2|TRBJ1-6
CASKGNSPLHF
>TRBV5-4|TRBJ2-1
CASSLKGRINEQFF
>TRBV5-6|TRBJ1-4
CASSLSTWTEGPEKLFF